This entry features one T cell receptor (beta chain) sequence. This sample was included in a study of control samples from healthy donors and cancer patients. TCRdb keeps only in-frame clones here, not all; method: immunoSEQ multiplex PCR. This table holds about 160,000 clones, 94% found once. CDR3 size: 15 residues. Germline V lookup: CDR1 MGHDK, CDR2 SYGVNS. V dropped 1 base and J dropped 8; count of bases not matched to a gene: 7. The genes are TRBV25-1 and TRBJ2-1, with TRBD1 matching 8 bases. The sample was PBMCs. The TCR sequence derives from a man aged 60-69 years with colorectal cancer. In DNA form, the CDR3 reads TGTGCCAGCAGTGAATCCGGACAGGGAGGCGATGAGCAGTTCTTC. This translates into CASSESGQGGDEQFF.